This T cell receptor beta chain was sequenced for a study of blood T cell repertoires in COVID-19. Study context: Some COVID-19 samples were acute and others convalescent; all came from the United States, Italy and Spain. T cells, B-cell-depleted T cells, or PBMCs provided the cDNA or gDNA that served as material.

Per the germline V gene, CDR1 is SGHRS and CDR2 is YFSETQ. The V gene lost 4 bases and the J gene lost 2 bases, with 15 bases spanning the gap. CDR3 length: 15 residues. In the source study's methods: Estimated nucleated cell counts came from reference gene primer amplification. Clones were sequenced by immunoSEQ multiplex PCR, and TCRdb holds only the in-frame ones, with some missing. V and J calls and clone size are copied from that table; D and trimming were computed from the DNA. The sample shows around 53,000 clones, approximately 84% of them seen only once. The chain couples TRBV5-1 to TRBJ2-5; D possibly corresponds to TRBD2 (7 bases). The sequence came from a man in his 70s with active COVID-19. The specimen sequenced was peripheral blood. The CDR3 DNA reads TGCGCCAGCAGCGAGGGGGGGAAGCTTCAAGAGACCCAGTACTTC. This encodes CASSEGGKLQETQYF.